This TCR beta chain was recorded in a study of CD8+CD57+ T cells in acquired aplastic anemia. Study-wide background: An average of roughly 3 ug of DNA was obtained from sorted CD4+ and CD8+ cells.

General study results and limits: Levels of CD8+ Simpson's diversity were not significantly distinct in patients versus controls. Roughly 31 CD8+ CDR3 sequences occurred in both the patients and the controls.

Whoever was chosen for sequencing had shown CD8+CD57+ cell expansion by flow cytometry. Blood samples were obtained from patients who had received no prior therapy. Investigators profiled TCR beta VDJ and CDR3 from genomic DNA template. TCRdb independently ran MiXCR on the reads; one entry per CDR3 protein. The sample lists 150,000 or so distinct CDR3 sequences, around 50% occurring once. This CDR3 is built from 15 residues. Germline loops: CDR1 SGHRS, CDR2 YFSETQ. Between the trimmed V and J ends, which lost 2 bases and 5 bases, there was a span of 17 bases. This clonotype was seen ten or more times. The antigen is undetermined.

The sequencing input was sorted CD4+, CD8+, or CD8+CD57+ T cells (not recorded which) from PBMCs. This receptor was obtained from a human donor with aplastic anemia. The chain joins TRBV5-1 to TRBJ2-7; no definite D call. CDR3 DNA: TGCGCCAGCAGCTTAATGCTAGACACAAACAACGAGCAGTACTTC. Translated: CASSLMLDTNNEQYF.